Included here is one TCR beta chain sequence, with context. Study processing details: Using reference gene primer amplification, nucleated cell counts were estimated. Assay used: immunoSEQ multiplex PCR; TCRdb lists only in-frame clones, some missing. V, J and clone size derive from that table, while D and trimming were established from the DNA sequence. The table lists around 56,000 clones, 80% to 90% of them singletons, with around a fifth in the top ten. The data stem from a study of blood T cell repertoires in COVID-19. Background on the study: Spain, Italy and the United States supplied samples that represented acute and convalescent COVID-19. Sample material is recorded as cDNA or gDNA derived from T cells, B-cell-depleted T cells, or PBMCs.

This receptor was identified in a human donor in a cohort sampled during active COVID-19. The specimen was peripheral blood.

CDR3 sequence reads: CASSFRGKGDTQYF. CDR3 nucleotides: TGCGCCAGCAGCTTCAGGGGCAAGGGAGATACGCAGTATTTT. The rearrangement uses TRBV5-1 and TRBJ2-3, with TRBD1 as a possible D gene (6 bases). CDR1 is SGHRS, CDR2 YFSETQ, per germline. The length of the CDR3 is 14 residues. Trimming pared 2 bases from V and 5 bases from J, leaving 12 bases between. Full variable domain (missing parts from reference TRBV5-1 and TRBJ2-3): KAGVTQTPRYLIKTRGQQVTLSCSPISGHRSVSWYQQTPGQGLQFLFEYFSETQRNKGNFPGRFSGRQFSNSRSEMNVSTLELGDSALYLCASSFRGKGDTQYFGPGTRLTVL.